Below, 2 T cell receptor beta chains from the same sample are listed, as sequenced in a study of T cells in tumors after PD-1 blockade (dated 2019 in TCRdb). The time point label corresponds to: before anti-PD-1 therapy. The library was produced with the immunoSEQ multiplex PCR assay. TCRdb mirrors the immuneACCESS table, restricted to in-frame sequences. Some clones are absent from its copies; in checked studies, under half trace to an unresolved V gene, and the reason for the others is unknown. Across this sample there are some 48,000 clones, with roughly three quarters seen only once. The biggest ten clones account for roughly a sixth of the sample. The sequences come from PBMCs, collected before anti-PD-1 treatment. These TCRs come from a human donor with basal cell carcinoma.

The CDR3 is CASSLSSDSNQPQHF. CDR3 coding DNA: TGCGCCAGCAGCTTGAGTTCGGATAGCAATCAGCCCCAGCATTTT. This chain uses TRBV5-1 with TRBJ1-5; D not resolved. Germline lookup yields CDR1 SGHRS and CDR2 YFSETQ. Trimming pared 1 base from V and 0 bases from J, leaving 8 bases between. This CDR3 is built from 15 residues.

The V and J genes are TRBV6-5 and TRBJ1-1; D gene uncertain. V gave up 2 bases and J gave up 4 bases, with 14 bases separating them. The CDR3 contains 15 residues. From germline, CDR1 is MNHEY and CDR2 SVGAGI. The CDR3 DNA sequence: TGTGCCAGCAGTTACGTGAGGGTATTAGGCACTGAAGCTTTCTTT. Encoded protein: CASSYVRVLGTEAFF.